This TCR beta chain came from a study of radiation and T cells in renal cell carcinoma. Study-wide context: Nephrectomy followed 15 Gy stereotactic body radiation by 4 weeks.

Findings of the study overall: From baseline, blood top tumor clonotypes peaked at 2 weeks post-radiation. Pretreatment tumor biopsies were lacking, so baseline clonotypes are unknown.

This clone was recorded many times. Its specificity is not known. The time point denotes: baseline pretreatment blood. Specified treatment: 15 Gy SBRT to primary tumor, nephrectomy 4 weeks later. Blood was sampled at baseline, 2 weeks and 4 weeks after SBRT. This CDR3 comprises 11 residues. Germline CDR1 is SGDLS and CDR2 is YYNGEE. Trimming shortened V by 3 bases and J by 12 bases, and 12 bases separated the two germline ends. This table comes from immunoSEQ multiplex PCR, and its TCRdb copy is limited to in-frame clones, with some not included. The sample has approximately 120,000 clones, 80% to 85% seen once.

V gene TRBV9 combines with J gene TRBJ1-2, with TRBD1 as a possible D gene (5 bases). The clonotype was recovered from a woman aged 60 to 75 with renal cell carcinoma. The sample here was blood, taken from a patient whose treatment included radiotherapy and nephrectomy. The CDR3 nucleotides are TGTGCCAGCAGCGGACGGGACGACCACACCTTC. Translating it yields CASSGRDDHTF.